This T cell receptor beta chain originates from a study of blood T cells in healthy people across ages. General study points: Reliance upon unsorted PBMCs precluded definitive naive versus antigen-experienced comparison.

There are a few counts of this clonotype. Its matching antigen is unknown. Roughly 10 milliliters of peripheral blood were drawn from each donor. A sample-barcoded 5' primer and a J-beta primer mix were used in a second PCR of roughly 7 to 11 cycles. Carrying 12 random nucleotides, a template-switch adaptor labeled each individual cDNA molecule. TCRdb processed the 5' RACE reads anew with MiXCR; each CDR3 protein has one entry. Seen here are 700,000 or so distinct CDR3 sequences, roughly two fifths observed once, and the top ten hold 25% to 30%. The CDR3 spans 14 residues. V was trimmed by 8 bases and J by 2 bases, leaving 16 bases between them. Germline V CDR1 and CDR2: SGHTA, FQGNSA.

The chain joins TRBV7-2 to TRBJ2-7; D perhaps matches TRBD2 (7 bases). Sequencing input: blood. The clonotype originates from a man at least 80 years old in good health. CDR3 amino acids: CASDGGGGPYEQYF. CDR3 coding DNA: TGTGCCAGCGATGGGGGCGGGGGTCCCTACGAGCAGTACTTC.